This TCR beta chain came from a study of radiotherapy plus CTLA-4 blockade in lung cancer. Clones were read by immunoSEQ multiplex PCR, and TCRdb kept only the in-frame ones, dropping some. The table records roughly 50,000 clones, roughly four fifths of them present only once. V lost 7 bases and J lost 3; bases outside the gene matches: 6. This CDR3 spans 14 amino acids. Germline V gene sequence: CDR1 SGHTA, CDR2 FQGNSA. The specimen comprised peripheral blood, sampled from a patient treated with radiotherapy plus ipilimumab. The V call is TRBV7-2, the J call TRBJ2-7, with 10 bases that match TRBD1. This receptor was identified in a human donor with non-small cell lung cancer whose response to radiotherapy plus ipilimumab could not be evaluated. The DNA of the CDR3 is TGTGCCAGCACCATGACAGGGGGCGGCTACGAGCAGTACTTC. As protein: CASTMTGGGYEQYF.